Listed below are T cell receptor beta chains from one sample, sequenced in a study of identical twins. TCRdb reprocessed the 5' RACE reads with MiXCR, giving one entry per CDR3 protein. The data contain 1.5 million or so distinct CDR3 sequences, about 31% of them seen just once; the ten biggest clones take up about 0.25%. Source material: cord blood. Receptors originate from a newborn girl in good health. Both conserved end residues are part of each CDR3. D genes are given only for firm matches. Rows give clone size only sometimes, using once, few, many, or a class for an expanded clone.

J gene: TRBJ1-5
D gene: .
clone size: .
V gene: TRBV18
CDR3 protein: CASSPWQGNQPQHF
CDR3 DNA: TGTGCCAGCTCACCATGGCAGGGCAATCAGCCCCAGCATTTT

J gene: TRBJ1-2
D gene: .
clone size: .
V gene: TRBV7-2
CDR3 protein: CASSLAQTIRSPYGYTF
CDR3 DNA: TGTGCCAGCAGCTTAGCGCAAACGATTAGGTCCCCCTATGGCTACACCTTC

J gene: TRBJ2-1
D gene: TRBD2
clone size: few
V gene: TRBV3-1
CDR3 protein: CASSPWTSGRNNEQFF
CDR3 DNA: TGTGCCAGCAGCCCCTGGACTAGCGGGAGGAATAATGAGCAGTTCTTC

J gene: TRBJ2-7
D gene: TRBD2
clone size: .
V gene: TRBV5-1
CDR3 protein: CASRAGTSGRSSYEQYF
CDR3 DNA: TGCGCCAGCAGAGCCGGGACTAGCGGGAGAAGCTCCTACGAGCAGTACTTC

J gene: TRBJ1-2
D gene: .
clone size: few
V gene: TRBV6-1
CDR3 protein: CASSEQWGYGYTF
CDR3 DNA: TGTGCCAGCAGTGAACAGTGGGGGTATGGCTACACCTTC

J gene: TRBJ2-7
D gene: TRBD2
clone size: many
V gene: TRBV11-2
CDR3 protein: CASSLGEGEVSYEQYF
CDR3 DNA: TGTGCCAGCAGCTTAGGGGAGGGTGAGGTGTCCTACGAGCAGTACTTC

J gene: TRBJ2-3
D gene: .
clone size: .
V gene: TRBV20-1
CDR3 protein: CSARASSGIITDTQYF
CDR3 DNA: TGCAGTGCTAGAGCATCCAGCGGCATTATCACAGATACGCAGTATTTT

J gene: TRBJ1-6
D gene: TRBD1
clone size: .
V gene: TRBV7-6
CDR3 protein: CASSFTGDSPLHF
CDR3 DNA: TGTGCCAGCAGTTTTACAGGGGATTCACCCCTCCACTTT

J gene: TRBJ1-1
D gene: TRBD1
clone size: .
V gene: TRBV20-1
CDR3 protein: CSAGTVTGAFF
CDR3 DNA: TGCAGTGCTGGGACAGTCACTGGAGCTTTCTTT

J gene: TRBJ2-5
D gene: .
clone size: many
V gene: TRBV25-1
CDR3 protein: CASSDPRETQYF
CDR3 DNA: TGTGCCAGCAGTGACCCTCGAGAGACCCAGTACTTC

J gene: TRBJ1-2
D gene: TRBD1
clone size: .
V gene: TRBV20-1
CDR3 protein: CSASRGVNYGYTF
CDR3 DNA: TGCAGTGCTAGCAGGGGGGTTAACTATGGCTACACCTTC

J gene: TRBJ2-1
D gene: .
clone size: .
V gene: TRBV7-9
CDR3 protein: CASSLETGPNEQFF
CDR3 DNA: TGTGCCAGCAGCTTAGAGACGGGGCCCAATGAGCAGTTCTTC

J gene: TRBJ2-1
D gene: TRBD2
clone size: few
V gene: TRBV6-5
CDR3 protein: CASSSSRAGEYNEQFF
CDR3 DNA: TGTGCCAGCAGTTCCTCTAGGGCGGGAGAGTACAATGAGCAGTTCTTC

J gene: TRBJ1-1
D gene: .
clone size: .
V gene: TRBV28
CDR3 protein: CASSPTTGSMNTEAFF
CDR3 DNA: TGTGCCAGCAGCCCCACGACAGGCTCCATGAACACTGAAGCTTTCTTT

J gene: TRBJ2-3
D gene: TRBD2
clone size: .
V gene: TRBV10-3
CDR3 protein: CAISAGLAGGDTQYF
CDR3 DNA: TGTGCCATCAGTGCGGGACTAGCGGGGGGTGATACGCAGTATTTT

J gene: TRBJ2-5
D gene: .
clone size: once
V gene: TRBV27
CDR3 protein: CASSLTSLTGPYQETQYF
CDR3 DNA: TGTGCCAGCAGTTTAACATCTTTGACAGGCCCGTACCAAGAGACCCAGTACTTC

J gene: TRBJ2-1
D gene: TRBD2
clone size: .
V gene: TRBV7-2
CDR3 protein: CASSFASGSVYEQFF
CDR3 DNA: TGTGCCAGCAGCTTCGCTAGCGGGAGCGTCTACGAGCAGTTCTTC

J gene: TRBJ2-3
D gene: TRBD2
clone size: .
V gene: TRBV5-1
CDR3 protein: CASSLVGGGTTDTQYF
CDR3 DNA: TGCGCCAGCAGCTTGGTTGGCGGGGGGACCACAGATACGCAGTATTTT

J gene: TRBJ1-2
D gene: TRBD1
clone size: .
V gene: TRBV5-1
CDR3 protein: CASSADRVRYTF
CDR3 DNA: TGCGCCAGCAGCGCGGACAGGGTTCGCTACACCTTC

J gene: TRBJ2-7
D gene: .
clone size: .
V gene: TRBV15
CDR3 protein: CATSTRLNNEQYF
CDR3 DNA: TGTGCCACCAGCACCAGGTTGAACAATGAGCAGTACTTC

J gene: TRBJ2-3
D gene: TRBD2
clone size: .
V gene: TRBV4-1
CDR3 protein: CASSQDPAGAFTDTQYF
CDR3 DNA: TGCGCCAGCAGCCAAGATCCAGCGGGGGCCTTCACAGATACGCAGTATTTT

J gene: TRBJ1-6
D gene: .
clone size: few
V gene: TRBV12-3/TRBV12-4
CDR3 protein: CASTRGDPLNSLHF
CDR3 DNA: TGTGCCAGCACCCGGGGGGACCCTCTTAATTCCCTCCACTTT

J gene: TRBJ1-2
D gene: TRBD1
clone size: few
V gene: TRBV11-2
CDR3 protein: CASSFGTGTGRGGYTF
CDR3 DNA: TGTGCCAGCAGCTTTGGTACCGGGACAGGGCGGGGTGGCTACACCTTC

J gene: TRBJ2-7
D gene: .
clone size: .
V gene: TRBV6-5
CDR3 protein: CASSLEVGGKMYF
CDR3 DNA: TGTGCCAGCAGTTTGGAGGTTGGCGGGAAGATGTACTTC

J gene: TRBJ2-1
D gene: TRBD2
clone size: few
V gene: TRBV6-1
CDR3 protein: CASSEAGSGSQQFF
CDR3 DNA: TGTGCCAGCAGTGAAGCGGGTAGCGGGAGCCAGCAGTTCTTC

J gene: TRBJ1-4
D gene: TRBD1
clone size: few
V gene: TRBV30
CDR3 protein: CARRDRENEKLFF
CDR3 DNA: TGTGCCCGCCGGGACAGAGAAAATGAAAAACTGTTTTTT

J gene: TRBJ2-7
D gene: TRBD2
clone size: few
V gene: TRBV6-5
CDR3 protein: CASTLGRLAGSYEQYF
CDR3 DNA: TGTGCCAGCACCCTGGGGAGACTAGCAGGCTCCTACGAGCAGTACTTC

J gene: TRBJ1-4
D gene: TRBD1
clone size: few
V gene: TRBV20-1
CDR3 protein: CSARDRPTEKLFF
CDR3 DNA: TGCAGTGCTAGGGACAGGCCCACTGAAAAACTGTTTTTT

J gene: TRBJ1-2
D gene: .
clone size: few
V gene: TRBV5-1
CDR3 protein: CASSLAASPNYGYTF
CDR3 DNA: TGCGCCAGCAGCTTGGCAGCTTCGCCTAACTATGGCTACACCTTC

J gene: TRBJ2-5
D gene: .
clone size: few
V gene: TRBV19
CDR3 protein: CASSAAKVRSQETQYF
CDR3 DNA: TGTGCCAGTAGTGCGGCCAAAGTTCGGAGCCAAGAGACCCAGTACTTC

J gene: TRBJ2-6
D gene: .
clone size: few
V gene: TRBV11-1
CDR3 protein: CASSLGFGSGANVLTF
CDR3 DNA: TGTGCCAGCAGCTTAGGATTTGGCTCTGGGGCCAACGTCCTGACTTTC

J gene: TRBJ2-2
D gene: .
clone size: few
V gene: TRBV9
CDR3 protein: CASRQTGSTGELFF
CDR3 DNA: TGTGCCAGCAGGCAAACAGGGTCCACCGGGGAGCTGTTTTTT

J gene: TRBJ2-1
D gene: TRBD1
clone size: few
V gene: TRBV20-1
CDR3 protein: CSARVIGRDRAYNEQFF
CDR3 DNA: TGCAGTGCTAGGGTGATTGGTCGGGACAGGGCCTACAATGAGCAGTTCTTC

J gene: TRBJ2-7
D gene: TRBD2
clone size: many
V gene: TRBV29-1
CDR3 protein: CSVVVTAGSYEQYF
CDR3 DNA: TGCAGCGTTGTAGTGACAGCGGGATCCTACGAGCAGTACTTC

J gene: TRBJ2-7
D gene: TRBD2
clone size: few
V gene: TRBV4-1
CDR3 protein: CASSLGRLAGVSYNEQYF
CDR3 DNA: TGCGCCAGCAGCCTAGGTCGTCTAGCGGGAGTATCCTACAATGAGCAGTACTTC

J gene: TRBJ2-4
D gene: TRBD2
clone size: .
V gene: TRBV20-1
CDR3 protein: CSAPPDVGLAGESRAKNIQYF
CDR3 DNA: TGCAGTGCTCCCCCCGATGTCGGACTAGCGGGAGAAAGTAGGGCCAAAAACATTCAGTACTTC

J gene: TRBJ2-3
D gene: TRBD1
clone size: many
V gene: TRBV6-1
CDR3 protein: CASSRTGDTDTQYF
CDR3 DNA: TGTGCCAGCAGCCGGACAGGGGATACAGATACGCAGTATTTT

J gene: TRBJ2-3
D gene: .
clone size: many
V gene: TRBV7-2
CDR3 protein: CASSFWRSTDTQYF
CDR3 DNA: TGTGCCAGCAGCTTTTGGCGGAGCACAGATACGCAGTATTTT

J gene: TRBJ2-4
D gene: TRBD1
clone size: .
V gene: TRBV5-4
CDR3 protein: CASSLGDSLSAKNIQYF
CDR3 DNA: TGTGCCAGCAGCTTGGGGGACAGTCTTTCAGCCAAAAACATTCAGTACTTC

J gene: TRBJ2-1
D gene: .
clone size: few
V gene: TRBV11-1
CDR3 protein: CASSLLPVNEQFF
CDR3 DNA: TGTGCCAGCAGCTTACTCCCCGTTAATGAGCAGTTCTTC